These T cell receptor beta chains were read from a single sample in a study of T cells in Graves' hyperthyroidism and ophthalmopathy. Via MiXCR, TCRdb re-called the multiplex PCR reads, giving one row per CDR3 protein. The sample has about 400,000 distinct CDR3 sequences; more than 13% are singletons. Input material: blood. These TCRs come from a man aged 45-65 years with Graves' ophthalmopathy. CDR3s include the opening cysteine and the closing phenylalanine or tryptophan. Each record gives: D gene, clone size, V gene, J gene, CDR3 DNA, CDR3 protein. D genes are given only for firm matches. Size is stated for part of the rows, as once, few or many counts, or as a class when the clone is expanded.

TRBD1,once,TRBV6-1,TRBJ2-7,TGTGCCAGCAGCCAGACAGGGAGCTCCTACGAGCAGTACTTC,CASSQTGSSYEQYF
-,many,TRBV20-1,TRBJ2-1,TGCAGTGCTAGACTAGTTCCTTCCTACAATGAGCAGTTCTTC,CSARLVPSYNEQFF
-,many,TRBV6-2/TRBV6-3,TRBJ2-7,TGTGCCAGCAGTTATAGGGCAGGGGAGGGTTCGGTCGAGCAGTACTTC,CASSYRAGEGSVEQYF
TRBD1,-,TRBV7-7,TRBJ2-5,TGTGCTAGCAGCGAAGGACAGGGTCGGGAGACCCAGTACTTC,CASSEGQGRETQYF
-,many,TRBV20-1,TRBJ1-5,TGCAGTGCCATGGGGGGGCCTAGCAATCAGCCCCAGCATTTT,CSAMGGPSNQPQHF
TRBD2,many,TRBV20-1,TRBJ2-1,TGCAGTGCTAGGTCTAGCGGGTCGATCTACAATGAGCAGTTCTTC,CSARSSGSIYNEQFF
-,many,TRBV15,TRBJ2-7,TGTGCCACCAGCAGAGACAGGGTGGGCACCTACGAGCAGTACTTC,CATSRDRVGTYEQYF
-,once,TRBV14,TRBJ1-1,TGTGCCAGCAGCCAAGGGCCCCCAAACGCGAACACTGAAGCTTTCTTT,CASSQGPPNANTEAFF
TRBD1,many,TRBV6-2/TRBV6-3,TRBJ2-5,TGTGCCGCGAAATACGGGCCAGGGGGCTTGAGAGAGACCCAGTACTTC,CAAKYGPGGLRETQYF
TRBD2,few,TRBV20-1,TRBJ2-3,TGCAGTGTCACCTCCGCTAGCGGAAGCACAGATACGCAGTATTTT,CSVTSASGSTDTQYF
-,-,TRBV7-2,TRBJ2-7,TGTGCCAGCAGAGTAGCGGTAGCCTACGAGCAGTACTTC,CASRVAVAYEQYF
-,-,TRBV6-1,TRBJ1-5,TGTGCCAGCATAGGATGGAGCAATCAGCCCCAGCATTTT,CASIGWSNQPQHF
-,many,TRBV2,TRBJ2-5,TGTGCCAGCCATATAGGGCCGATCCAAGAGACCCAGTACTTC,CASHIGPIQETQYF
-,-,TRBV10-2,TRBJ2-1,TGCGCCAGCAGATCCAAGTACAATGAGCAGTTCTTC,CASRSKYNEQFF
TRBD2,many,TRBV30,TRBJ2-1,TGTGCCTGGAGCAGACTAGCGTCCTACAATGAGCAGTTCTTC,CAWSRLASYNEQFF
TRBD1,-,TRBV6-1,TRBJ1-2,TGTGCCAGCATTGAGACAGGGATCTATGGCTACACCTTC,CASIETGIYGYTF
-,many,TRBV30,TRBJ2-7,TGTGCCCACGGTGGGGGGCTTCATGAGCAGTACTTC,CAHGGGLHEQYF
TRBD2,few,TRBV5-1,TRBJ2-1,TGCGCCGGCAGACGTGTCTCAGGACTAGCAGGGCATGAGCAGTTCTTC,CAGRRVSGLAGHEQFF
-,many,TRBV27,TRBJ2-1,TGTGCCAGCAGGGGATTGAGAAAGGTGAATGAGCAGTTCTTC,CASRGLRKVNEQFF
TRBD2,-,TRBV9,TRBJ2-3,TGTGCCAGCAGCGTAGGTGGCCGGGAGGGCAGAGATACGCAGTATTTT,CASSVGGREGRDTQYF
-,many,TRBV7-8,TRBJ1-2,TGTGCCAGCAGCTTAGGTCGGACACTGGAGCGCGGCTACACCTTC,CASSLGRTLERGYTF
-,-,TRBV5-1,TRBJ1-1,TGTGCCAGCAGCCAAGAGGGTATCGAAGCTTTCTTT,CASSQEGIEAFF
TRBD2,-,TRBV27,TRBJ2-3,TGTGCCAGCAGCTCGGCCGGGCTAGCGGCTAGCACAGATACGCAGTATTTT,CASSSAGLAASTDTQYF
-,few,TRBV29-1,TRBJ1-2,TGCAGCGTTGGCGGGGAATTTAACTATGGCTACACCTTC,CSVGGEFNYGYTF
TRBD1,few,TRBV11-2,TRBJ2-5,TGTGCCACCAGTGTCGCAAGAGGGGGCCTCGAGACCCAGTACTTC,CATSVARGGLETQYF
-,few,TRBV13,TRBJ2-7,TGTGCCAGCAGCACCTCCCTAGTTGTCTCCTACGAGCAGTACTTC,CASSTSLVVSYEQYF
-,many,TRBV30,TRBJ2-3,TGTGCCTGGAGGGGATTAGCGCACACAGATACGCAGTATTTT,CAWRGLAHTDTQYF
-,few,TRBV29-1,TRBJ1-2,TGCAGCGCCGGTCTATCAGGGCTCAACTATGGCTACACCTTC,CSAGLSGLNYGYTF
TRBD1,-,TRBV6-1,TRBJ2-7,TGTGCCAGCAGTGAAAGGAGGGACAGGGGCTACGAGCAGTACTTC,CASSERRDRGYEQYF
TRBD1,few,TRBV7-6,TRBJ2-3,TGTGCCAGCAGCTTACAGGCAGGGGGCTTTAGCACAGATACGCAGTATTTT,CASSLQAGGFSTDTQYF
-,many,TRBV3-1,TRBJ2-2,TGTGCCAGCAGCCAAGGACTAGTCCTAAAAAACACCGGGGAGCTGTTTTTT,CASSQGLVLKNTGELFF
-,-,TRBV5-1,TRBJ1-6,TGCGCCAGCAGCTATAACTTTCAGAATTCACCCCTCCACTTT,CASSYNFQNSPLHF
-,-,TRBV5-6,TRBJ1-1,TGTGCCAGCAGCGAGGGCACAGGGTGGAGTGAAGCTTTCTTT,CASSEGTGWSEAFF
TRBD1,many,TRBV11-2,TRBJ2-2,TGTGCCAGCAGCGACCGGGACAGGGGGTTCACCGGGGAGCTGTTTTTT,CASSDRDRGFTGELFF
-,many,TRBV18,TRBJ2-7,TGTGCCAGCTCACCAAACAGGGTGGGCCGCTACGAGCAGTACTTC,CASSPNRVGRYEQYF
-,few,TRBV6-5,TRBJ1-2,TGTGCCAGCAGTTACTCCCACGGGGGCGACTATGGCTACACCTTC,CASSYSHGGDYGYTF
-,-,TRBV5-4,TRBJ2-1,TGTGCCAGCAGCTTGCCGAATATGGAGCAGTTCTTC,CASSLPNMEQFF
TRBD2,-,TRBV27,TRBJ2-3,TGTGCCAGCCGACCCCCGGGGACCCCACGGCGGGGGACAGATACGCAGTATTTT,CASRPPGTPRRGTDTQYF
-,many,TRBV5-1,TRBJ1-3,TGCGCCAGCAGCTTGGGACAGCGAATTGGAAACACCATATATTTT,CASSLGQRIGNTIYF
TRBD2,-,TRBV9,TRBJ2-1,TGTGCCAGCAGCGTTGGGACTAGCGGGTATCATGAGCAGTTCTTC,CASSVGTSGYHEQFF
TRBD2,-,TRBV10-3,TRBJ2-2,TGTGCCAGTACTAGCGGGAGAAGAGGGACCGGGGAGCTGTTTTTT,CASTSGRRGTGELFF
-,many,TRBV30,TRBJ2-5,TGTGCCTGGAGGTTGGATTGGCGGCAAGAGACCCAGTACTTC,CAWRLDWRQETQYF
TRBD1,once,TRBV7-9,TRBJ2-7,TGTGCCAGCTTTTGGGATACGAAACTACGAACCGGGACAGACATCTACGAGCAGTACTTC,CASFWDTKLRTGTDIYEQYF
TRBD1,many,TRBV7-6,TRBJ2-1,TGTGCCAGCAGCTTGGAGGGGACAGGGAACAATGAGCAGTTCTTC,CASSLEGTGNNEQFF
TRBD2,-,TRBV29-1,TRBJ2-3,TGCAGCGTTGAACGGGCTAGCGGGAAGGAACTGGATACGCAGTATTTT,CSVERASGKELDTQYF
TRBD2,many,TRBV7-9,TRBJ2-1,TGTGCCAGCAGCCCTAGCGGGAGCATCAATGAGCAGTTCTTC,CASSPSGSINEQFF
TRBD1,many,TRBV29-1,TRBJ2-1,TGCAGCGCTACCAGGGGGTTCGGCAACAATGAGCAGTTCTTC,CSATRGFGNNEQFF
-,many,TRBV7-2,TRBJ2-1,TGTGCCAGCAGCTTTCGACAAGGGTACAATGAGCAGTTCTTC,CASSFRQGYNEQFF
TRBD2,many,TRBV12-3/TRBV12-4,TRBJ2-7,TGTGCCAGCAGCCTACAACCTAGCGGGAAGTACGAGCAGTACTTC,CASSLQPSGKYEQYF
-,many,TRBV10-3,TRBJ1-2,TGTGCCATCAGTGAGTCATACGCCAACTATGGCTACACCTTC,CAISESYANYGYTF
-,many,TRBV7-2,TRBJ2-1,TGTGCCAGCAGCTTACCGGATTTCGAGCAGTTCTTC,CASSLPDFEQFF
-,-,TRBV25-1,TRBJ2-5,TGTGCCAGCAGTGCCCTAGGTGGGCCGGAGACCCAGTACTTC,CASSALGGPETQYF
TRBD2,many,TRBV20-1,TRBJ2-1,TGCAGTGCTAGAGATCACCCGGGACTAGCGGGAGGTCTGGGGAGTGAGCAGTTCTTC,CSARDHPGLAGGLGSEQFF